These 5 T cell receptor beta chains originate from one sample sequenced in a study of cytomegalovirus exposure and HLA in healthy donors. Use of 60 Vbeta and 13 Jbeta primers characterized the PCR. Using immunoSEQ multiplex PCR, the repertoire was profiled, and TCRdb retains in-frame clones only, with some absent. The sample holds approximately 150,000 clones; 60% to 85% are singletons and the top ten take about 13%. Sequenced material: PBMCs. These receptors were taken from a man aged 35-49 years in good health and CMV-seropositive.

This clone was picked up a small number of times. The V and J genes are TRBV5-6 and TRBJ2-2; D unclear. From germline, CDR1 is SGHDT and CDR2 YYEEEE. V lost 2 bases, J lost 4 bases, and 6 bases lay in between. The CDR3 runs to 13 residues. This chain's CDR3 is CASSFGRTGELFF. Written as DNA, the CDR3 is TGTGCCAGCAGCTTTGGCCGCACCGGGGAGCTGTTTTTT.

This clone was counted between two and nine times. This sequence joins TRBV5-4 and TRBJ1-4; 7 nucleotides agree with TRBD1. The CDR3 has 14 residues. Per germline, CDR1 SGHNT and CDR2 YYREEE (reference sequence). Trimming took 4 bases from V and 3 from J; bases not matched to a gene: 3. In DNA, the CDR3 is TGTGCCAGCAGCCTGACAGGGCCTAATGAAAAACTGTTTTTT. It is translated as CASSLTGPNEKLFF.

The chain joins TRBV19 to TRBJ1-2; D is uncertain. This CDR3 region has 11 residues. The V end was cut by 8 bases, the J end by 8 bases, with 12 bases between. Germline-derived CDR1 and CDR2 are LNHDA and SQIVND (reference sequence). The CDR3 here is CASAGWRGYTF. Here the CDR3 DNA reads TGTGCCAGTGCGGGGTGGCGGGGCTACACCTTC.

The V gene is TRBV5-6, the J gene TRBJ2-1; 9 nucleotides line up with TRBD2. CDR1 and CDR2 (germline): SGHDT, YYEEEE. With 4 bases clipped from V and 15 bases from J, the junction kept 14 bases outside the gene matches. CDR3 size: 14 residues. DNA for the CDR3: TGTGCCAGCAGCGGGGCGGGGGGGGACCCCCTTTTGTTCTTC. Translating it yields CASSGAGGDPLLFF.

This chain joins TRBV10-3 and TRBJ2-7; TRBD2 agrees at 8 bases. This CDR3 comprises 16 residues. CDR1 and CDR2 (germline): ENHRY, SYGVKD. V gave up 0 bases and J gave up 0 bases; unmatched junction bases: 4. The chain's CDR3 is CAISESGGGSSYEQYF. In DNA form, the CDR3 reads TGTGCCATCAGTGAGTCCGGGGGGGGTAGCTCCTACGAGCAGTACTTC.